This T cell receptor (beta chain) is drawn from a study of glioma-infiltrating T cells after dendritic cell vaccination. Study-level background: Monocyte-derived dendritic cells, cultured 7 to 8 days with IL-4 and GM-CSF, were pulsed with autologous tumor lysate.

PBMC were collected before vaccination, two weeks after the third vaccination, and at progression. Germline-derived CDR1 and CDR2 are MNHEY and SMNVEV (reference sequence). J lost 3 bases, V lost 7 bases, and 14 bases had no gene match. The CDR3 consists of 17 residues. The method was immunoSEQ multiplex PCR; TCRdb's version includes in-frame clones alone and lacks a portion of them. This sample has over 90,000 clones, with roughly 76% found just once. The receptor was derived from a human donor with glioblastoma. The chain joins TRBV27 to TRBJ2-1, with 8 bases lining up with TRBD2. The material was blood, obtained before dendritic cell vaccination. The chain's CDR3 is CASIPSPRGGLYNEQFF. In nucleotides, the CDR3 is TGTGCCAGCATTCCTTCCCCCCGCGGGGGGCTCTACAATGAGCAGTTCTTC.